The next 29 T cell receptor beta chains were all read from a single sample in a study of T cell responses to AZD1222 COVID-19 vaccine. The data were produced by immunoSEQ multiplex PCR, yet TCRdb's version contains in-frame clones alone and is incomplete. The top ten clones hold 1.5% to 2% of a sample with around 150,000 clones, approximately 90% of them seen once. Sample: peripheral blood, taken on day 0 of AZD1222 vaccination. These receptors were taken from an adult in good health.

The genes are TRBV6-2 or TRBV6-3 and TRBJ1-2; tentative D call: TRBD1 (5 bases). CDR3 length: 17 residues. Germline CDR1 and CDR2: MNHEY and SVGEGT. The V and J ends lost 5 bases and 3 bases respectively, with 22 bases between them. The CDR3: CASSAVRDGSLDYGYTF. CDR3 DNA sequence: TGTGCCAGCAGTGCCGTTCGGGACGGGAGCTTGGACTATGGCTACACCTTC.

This clone has only a few counts. The V and J genes are TRBV2 and TRBJ1-5; 7 bases are a match to TRBD1. V trimming: 6 bases; J trimming: 2 bases; junction bases outside the gene matches: 4. Per germline, CDR1 SNHLY and CDR2 FYNNEI. The CDR3 runs 14 residues. The CDR3, as DNA: TGTGCCAGCAGGGCGACAGGGCGCAATCAGCCCCAGCATTTT. This codes for CASRATGRNQPQHF. Combining the CDR3 with reference TRBV2 and TRBJ1-5 gives the whole variable domain EPEVTQTPSHQVTQMGQEVILRCVPISNHLYFYWYRQILGQKVEFLVSFYNNEISEKSEIFDDQFSVERPDGSNFTLKIRSTKLEDSAMYFCASRATGRNQPQHFGDGTRLSIL.

The rearrangement links TRBV11-2 to TRBJ2-7, with TRBD2 matching over 8 bases. CDR3 size: 13 residues. Trimming took 8 bases from V and 3 from J; bases not matched to a gene: 6. CDR1 and CDR2 (germline): SGHAT, FQNNGV. CDR3: CASGRLAGYEQYF. CDR3 DNA: TGTGCCAGCGGCAGGCTAGCGGGCTACGAGCAGTACTTC. The full variable domain, with the rest looked up from reference TRBV11-2 and TRBJ2-7, is EAGVAQSPRYKIIEKRQSVAFWCNPISGHATLYWYQQILGQGPKLLIQFQNNGVVDDSQLPKDRFSAERLKGVDSTLKIQPAKLEDSAVYLCASGRLAGYEQYFGPGTRLTVT.

In regard to this clone: This CDR3 is also generated by other DNA sequences in the sample. The rearrangement joins TRBV5-1 to TRBJ2-1; D is unclear. This CDR3 is built from 13 residues. Trimming stripped 4 bases from V and 0 bases from J, with 5 bases between. The germline V gene has CDR1 SGHRS and CDR2 YFSETQ. DNA of the CDR3: TGCGCCAGCAGCGGTCCCTCCTACAATGAGCAGTTCTTC. It codes for CASSGPSYNEQFF. Together with reference TRBV5-1 and TRBJ2-1, the CDR3 gives the full variable domain: KAGVTQTPRYLIKTRGQQVTLSCSPISGHRSVSWYQQTPGQGLQFLFEYFSETQRNKGNFPGRFSGRQFSNSRSEMNVSTLELGDSALYLCASSGPSYNEQFFGPGTRLTVL.

A few counts support this clone. The V and J genes are TRBV9 and TRBJ2-7, with TRBD2 matching 9 bases. CDR3 length: 18 residues. V was clipped by 0 bases and J by 7 bases; unmatched bases: 17. Germline CDR1 and CDR2: SGDLS and YYNGEE. This CDR3 reads CASSVGAIAGEYMGEQYF. CDR3 DNA: TGTGCCAGCAGCGTAGGGGCGATAGCGGGAGAGTATATGGGGGAGCAGTACTTC.

This clone has only one observation. The chain links TRBV4-3 to TRBJ1-4; 9 nucleotides align to TRBD1. This CDR3 contains 14 residues. Germline loops: CDR1 LGHNA, CDR2 YSLEER. The V and J ends lost 1 base and 7 bases, in that order; junction bases with no gene match: 1. CDR3 DNA: TGCGCCAGCAGCCAAGGACAGGGGGGTGAAAAACTGTTTTTT. Translation: CASSQGQGGEKLFF.

The gene calls are TRBV20-1 and TRBJ1-2, with 9 nucleotides matching TRBD1. Looked up from germline, CDR1 is DFQATT and CDR2 is SNEGSKA (reference sequence). The V and J ends lost 3 bases and 7 bases, in that order; junction bases with no gene match: 6. The CDR3 is made up of 13 amino acids. The CDR3 here is CSASRTGGRGYTF. The CDR3 DNA sequence: TGCAGTGCTAGTCGCACAGGGGGCCGTGGCTACACCTTC.

The V call is TRBV20-1, the J call TRBJ1-1; no definite D call. Germline values: CDR1 DFQATT, CDR2 SNEGSKA (reference sequence). V lost 3 bases, J lost 0 bases, and 14 bases lay in between. CDR3 length equals 15 residues. The CDR3 reads CSASRPGGLNTEAFF. For the CDR3, the DNA is TGCAGTGCTAGTAGGCCCGGCGGCCTGAACACTGAAGCTTTCTTT.

A few counts support this clone. The J gene is TRBJ2-1, the V gene TRBV7-9, with D tentatively TRBD2 (5 bases). This CDR3 has 14 residues. The germline gives CDR1 SEHNR, CDR2 FQNEAQ (reference sequence). The V end was cut by 5 bases, the J end by 1 base, with 9 bases between. This CDR3 reads CASSPRGSYNEQFF. DNA for the CDR3: TGTGCCAGCAGCCCACGAGGGTCCTACAATGAGCAGTTCTTC.

The J gene is TRBJ2-1, the V gene TRBV27, with TRBD2 identical over 9 bases. There are 14 residues in the CDR3. V gave up 5 bases and J gave up 8 bases; unmatched junction bases: 7. Germline CDR1 and CDR2: MNHEY and SMNVEV (reference sequence). The chain's CDR3 is CASSPSGRIDEQFF. CDR3 bases: TGTGCCAGCAGTCCCAGCGGGAGGATCGATGAGCAGTTCTTC.

This rearrangement joins TRBV2 to TRBJ2-5, with a tentative D call TRBD1 (6 bases). CDR3 length: 14 residues. CDR1 is SNHLY, CDR2 FYNNEI, per germline. V was shortened by 4 bases and J by 5 bases, with 14 bases between the two germline ends. In DNA, the CDR3 is TGTGCCAGCAGTGTCCCCGGACAGACGGAGACCCAGTACTTC. Protein product: CASSVPGQTETQYF.

This chain links TRBV21-1 with TRBJ1-2; TRBD1 was called by the table and not checked on the DNA. TRBV21-1 is a documented pseudogene. CDR3 length: 12 residues. The CDR3 nucleotides are TGTGCCAGCAGCAAAGGGGGCCAGAGCTACACCTTC. Protein: CASSKGGQSYTF.

The V and J genes are TRBV2 and TRBJ2-3; 7 bases are shared with TRBD1. Germline V gene sequence: CDR1 SNHLY, CDR2 FYNNEI. The CDR3 contains 16 residues. Germline trimming cut 6 bases from V and 6 bases from J; bases unmatched to any gene: 15. CDR3: CASRDWGTAARDTQYF. The CDR3, as DNA: TGTGCCAGCAGGGATTGGGGGACAGCCGCACGGGATACGCAGTATTTT.

The rearrangement links TRBV7-8 to TRBJ2-7; TRBD2 aligns across 7 bases. With 0 bases clipped from V and 1 base from J, the junction kept 6 bases outside the gene matches. CDR1 and CDR2 from the germline V gene are SGHVS and FQNEAQ. The CDR3 covers 16 residues. CDR3 bases: TGTGCCAGCAGCTTAGCGCTGTCTAGCGGATCCTACGAGCAGTACTTC. Its protein product is CASSLALSSGSYEQYF.

This clone has a single count. The chain uses TRBV14 and TRBJ2-1; the match to TRBD2 covers 9 bases. CDR1 is SGHDN, CDR2 FVKESK, per germline. The CDR3 extends over 17 amino acids. J gave up 8 bases and V 0 bases, and 11 bases lay outside the gene matches. CDR3: CASSQDWRREGGDEQFF. The CDR3 DNA is TGTGCCAGCAGCCAAGATTGGCGGCGGGAGGGCGGGGATGAGCAGTTCTTC.

The CDR3 nucleotides read TGTGCCAGCAGTGAAAGGTGGGGGGTAGCGGACCAAGAGACCCAGTACTTC. Its protein is CASSERWGVADQETQYF. This chain uses TRBV6-1 with TRBJ2-5, with D tentatively TRBD2 (6 bases). The CDR3 spans 17 residues. The V end lost 2 bases, the J end lost 0 bases, and 16 bases lay between the germline ends. Germline lookup yields CDR1 MNHNS and CDR2 SASEGT.

This chain uses TRBV18 with TRBJ1-1; D gene ambiguous. V dropped 8 bases and J dropped 3 bases, with 10 bases sitting between them. CDR3 length: 12 residues. The germline CDR1 and CDR2 sequences are KGHSH and LQKENI. The chain's CDR3 is CASARRDTEAFF. DNA of the CDR3: TGTGCCAGCGCAAGAAGAGACACTGAAGCTTTCTTT.

The chain uses TRBV29-1 and TRBJ2-3; D remains ambiguous. The germline V and J ends were trimmed by 4 bases and 7 bases, with 18 bases remaining between them. The CDR3 is made up of 14 amino acids. The germline V gene has CDR1 SQVTM and CDR2 ANQGSEA. Written as DNA, the CDR3 is TGCAGCGTTGGATCGGCAGTATTCACGAATACGCAGTATTTT. Protein sequence: CSVGSAVFTNTQYF.

The chain employs TRBV6-2 or TRBV6-3 and TRBJ2-3; D is uncertain. Germline CDR1 and CDR2: MNHEY and SVGEGT. The CDR3 is made up of 12 amino acids. The V end lost 6 bases, the J end lost 0 bases, and 4 bases lay between the germline ends. The CDR3 is CASSPSTDTQYF. The CDR3 bases are TGTGCCAGCAGCCCTAGCACAGATACGCAGTATTTT.

The chain has TRBV28 and TRBJ1-3; D is unresolved. Between the trimmed V and J ends, which lost 6 bases and 0 bases, there was a span of 15 bases. Looked up from germline, CDR1 is MDHEN and CDR2 is SYDVKM. This CDR3 has 16 residues. CDR3 DNA sequence: TGTGCCAGCAGCAAAACGGACGGGAACTCTGGAAACACCATATATTTT. Its translation is CASSKTDGNSGNTIYF. Filled out from reference TRBV28 and TRBJ1-3, the complete variable domain reads DVKVTQSSRYLVKRTGEKVFLECVQDMDHENMFWYRQDPGLGLRLIYFSYDVKMKEKGDIPEGYSVSREKKERFSLILESASTNQTSMYLCASSKTDGNSGNTIYFGEGSWLTVV.

This chain joins TRBV2 and TRBJ1-3, with D possibly matching TRBD1 (5 bases). Germline V gene lookup returns CDR1 SNHLY and CDR2 FYNNEI. V was cut by 4 bases and J by 0 bases, with 10 bases left in between. The CDR3 runs to 15 residues. This CDR3 reads CASSGPGLSGNTIYF. The CDR3 DNA is TGTGCCAGCAGTGGGCCAGGGCTCTCTGGAAACACCATATATTTT.

The chain recombines TRBV2 with TRBJ1-2; 7 bases are a match to TRBD1. From germline, CDR1 is SNHLY and CDR2 FYNNEI. J was trimmed by 2 bases and V by 5 bases; bases with no gene match: 2. The CDR3 runs 13 residues. The chain's CDR3 is CASSTQGNYGYTF. The CDR3 coding sequence is TGTGCCAGCAGTACACAGGGGAACTATGGCTACACCTTC.

The chain carries TRBV2 and TRBJ1-1; no reliable D call. The germline CDR1 and CDR2 sequences are SNHLY and FYNNEI. V lost 8 bases to trimming and J lost 2 bases, with 9 bases between them. The CDR3 is 12 amino acids. The CDR3 nucleotides read TGTGCCAGCGCAAGGGAAAACACTGAAGCTTTCTTT. It yields the protein CASARENTEAFF.

The chain employs TRBV30 and TRBJ1-5, with TRBD1 matching 7 bases. V trimming: 3 bases; J trimming: 4 bases; junction bases outside the gene matches: 3. The CDR3 covers 13 residues. Looked up from germline, CDR1 is GTSNPN and CDR2 is SVGIG (reference sequence). CDR3 amino acids: CAWSGTANQPQHF. For the CDR3, the DNA is TGTGCCTGGAGCGGGACAGCGAATCAGCCCCAGCATTTT. Full variable domain (missing parts from reference TRBV30 and TRBJ1-5): SQTIHQWPATLVQPVGSPLSLECTVEGTSNPNLYWYRQAAGRGLQLLFYSVGIGQISSEVPQNLSASRPQDRQFILSSKKLLLSDSGFYLCAWSGTANQPQHFGDGTRLSIL.

This chain joins TRBV3-1 (or the pseudogene TRBV3-2) and TRBJ1-1; 10 bases fit TRBD1. V gave up 4 bases and J gave up 5 bases; unmatched junction bases: 7. CDR1 is LGHDT and CDR2 is YNNKEL in the germline V gene (reference sequence). The CDR3 runs to 15 residues. CDR3 in amino acids: CASSLRQGARTEAFF. CDR3 nucleotides: TGTGCCAGCAGCCTCCGACAGGGGGCAAGGACTGAAGCTTTCTTT.

This clone showed up just once. The chain joins TRBV4-1 to TRBJ1-2; TRBD1 might be the D (5 bases). V lost 2 bases, J lost 8 bases, and 15 bases lay in between. Germline CDR1 MGHRA, CDR2 YSYEKL. CDR3 size: 14 residues. The CDR3 is CASSQPGTALGYTF. CDR3 nucleotide sequence: TGCGCCAGCAGCCAACCCGGGACGGCCCTCGGCTACACCTTC.

The chain employs TRBV7-2 and TRBJ2-7, with 7 positions matching TRBD1. This CDR3 is built from 12 residues. V lost 4 bases to trimming and J lost 3 bases; unmatched junction nucleotides: 0. Germline CDR1 SGHTA, CDR2 FQGNSA. CDR3 DNA sequence: TGTGCCAGCAGCTGGGACAGCTACGAGCAGTACTTC. The encoded protein is CASSWDSYEQYF.

This chain connects TRBV7-2 to TRBJ2-3; D might be TRBD2 (5 bases). CDR1 is SGHTA, CDR2 FQGNSA, per germline. There are 16 residues in the CDR3. The V and J ends lost 1 base and 4 bases respectively, with 15 bases between them. CDR3 amino acids: CASSLGPSSGADTQYF. The CDR3 coding sequence is TGTGCCAGCAGCTTAGGTCCTAGCTCGGGTGCAGATACGCAGTATTTT.

The rearrangement uses TRBV7-2 and TRBJ2-3, with 8 bases aligning to TRBD2. This CDR3 contains 15 residues. J gave up 1 base and V 5 bases, and 5 bases lay outside the gene matches. CDR1 is SGHTA, CDR2 FQGNSA, per germline. The CDR3 bases are TGTGCCAGCAGCGTCGCGGGGGGTCGCACAGATACGCAGTATTTT. As protein: CASSVAGGRTDTQYF.